Each of the 2 T cell receptor beta chains below was sequenced from the same sample in a study of shared clonotypes between healthy human individuals. Assay used: immunoSEQ multiplex PCR; TCRdb lists only in-frame clones, some missing. The sample has roughly 1,600,000 clones, around 98.5% seen once. The sequencing sample was made of naive CD4+ T cells sorted from blood. Subset denoted: CD45RA+ positively selected. The receptor source for this set is a man younger than 45 in good health.

As to this clone: This CDR3 is also generated by other DNA sequences in the sample. The rearrangement uses TRBV18 and TRBJ1-5; D not certain. CDR3 length equals 13 residues. V was shortened by 3 bases and J by 0 bases, with 3 bases between the two germline ends. Germline V gene lookup returns CDR1 KGHSH and CDR2 LQKENI. This CDR3 is CASSPDSNQPQHF. CDR3 nucleotide sequence: TGTGCCAGCTCACCCGATAGCAATCAGCCCCAGCATTTT.

V usage is TRBV7-2 and J usage is TRBJ2-3, with D unresolved. This CDR3 region has 14 residues. The germline V gene encodes CDR1 SGHTA and CDR2 FQGNSA. V was clipped by 2 bases and J by 4 bases, with 10 bases between them. CDR3 nucleotide sequence: TGTGCCAGCAGCTTAATCGGGCGGCCAGATACGCAGTATTTT. This gives the protein CASSLIGRPDTQYF.